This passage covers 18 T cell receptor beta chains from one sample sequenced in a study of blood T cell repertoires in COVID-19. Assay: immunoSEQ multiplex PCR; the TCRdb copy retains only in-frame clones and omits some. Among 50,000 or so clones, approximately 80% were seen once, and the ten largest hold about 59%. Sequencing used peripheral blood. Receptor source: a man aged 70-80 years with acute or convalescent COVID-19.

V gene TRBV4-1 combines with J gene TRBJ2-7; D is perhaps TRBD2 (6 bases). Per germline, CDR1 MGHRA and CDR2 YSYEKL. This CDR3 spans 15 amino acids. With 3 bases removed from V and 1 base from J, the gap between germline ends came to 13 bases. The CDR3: CASSQVDGSSYEQYF. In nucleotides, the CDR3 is TGCGCCAGCAGCCAGGTGGACGGGAGTTCCTACGAGCAGTACTTC.

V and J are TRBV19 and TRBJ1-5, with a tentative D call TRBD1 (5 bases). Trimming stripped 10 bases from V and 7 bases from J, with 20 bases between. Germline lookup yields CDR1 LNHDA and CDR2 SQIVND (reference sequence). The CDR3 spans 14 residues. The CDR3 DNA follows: TGTGCCATCAAGGACGGGGGAGATGGGCAGCCCCAGCATTTT. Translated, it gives CAIKDGGDGQPQHF.

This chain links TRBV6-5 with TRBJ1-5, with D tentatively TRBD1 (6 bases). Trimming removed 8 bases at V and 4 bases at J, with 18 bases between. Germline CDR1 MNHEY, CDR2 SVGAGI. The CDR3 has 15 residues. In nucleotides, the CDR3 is TGTGCCAGCGCTTGGGGAAAAGGGGGTAATCAGCCCCAGCATTTT. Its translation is CASAWGKGGNQPQHF.

CDR3 in amino acids: CASSSTTFRTGRVSANEKLFF. The CDR3 coding sequence is TGCGCCAGCAGCTCTACTACCTTCAGGACAGGGCGGGTCTCGGCTAATGAAAAACTGTTTTTT. The chain uses TRBV5-1 and TRBJ1-4, with 8 bases identical to TRBD1. The CDR3 spans 21 residues. From germline, CDR1 is SGHRS and CDR2 YFSETQ. The V segment lost 3 bases and the J segment 3 bases; nucleotides outside the gene matches: 22.

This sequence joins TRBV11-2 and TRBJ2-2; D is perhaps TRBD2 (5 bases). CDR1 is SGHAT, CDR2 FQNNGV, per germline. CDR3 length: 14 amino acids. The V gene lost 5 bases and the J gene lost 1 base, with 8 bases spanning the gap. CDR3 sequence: CASSLGLNTGELFF. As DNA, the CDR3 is TGTGCCAGCAGCCTTGGACTGAACACCGGGGAGCTGTTTTTT.

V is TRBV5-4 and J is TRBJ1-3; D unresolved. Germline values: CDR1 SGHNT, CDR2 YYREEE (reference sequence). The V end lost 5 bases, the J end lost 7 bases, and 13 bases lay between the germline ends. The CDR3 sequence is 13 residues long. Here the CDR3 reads CASSVALTNTIYF. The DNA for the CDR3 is TGTGCCAGCAGTGTCGCACTCACTAACACCATATATTTT.

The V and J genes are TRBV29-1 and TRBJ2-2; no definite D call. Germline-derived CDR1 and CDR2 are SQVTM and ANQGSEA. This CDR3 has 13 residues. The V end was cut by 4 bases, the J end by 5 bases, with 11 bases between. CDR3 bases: TGCAGCGTTGTTCAGAAATCAACCGGGGAGCTGTTTTTT. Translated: CSVVQKSTGELFF.

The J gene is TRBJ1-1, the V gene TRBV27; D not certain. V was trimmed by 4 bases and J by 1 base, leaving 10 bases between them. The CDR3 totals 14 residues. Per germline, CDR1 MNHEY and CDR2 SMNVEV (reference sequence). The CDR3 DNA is TGTGCCAGCAGTTCCCCTAACAGGAACACTGAAGCTTTCTTT. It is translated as CASSSPNRNTEAFF.

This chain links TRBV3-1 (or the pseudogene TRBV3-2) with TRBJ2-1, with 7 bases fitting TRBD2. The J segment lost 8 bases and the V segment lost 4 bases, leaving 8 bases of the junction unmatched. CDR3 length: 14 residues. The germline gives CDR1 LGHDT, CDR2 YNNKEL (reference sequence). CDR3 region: CASSRGRALDEQFF. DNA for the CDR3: TGTGCCAGCAGCCGGGGGAGGGCTTTAGATGAGCAGTTCTTC.

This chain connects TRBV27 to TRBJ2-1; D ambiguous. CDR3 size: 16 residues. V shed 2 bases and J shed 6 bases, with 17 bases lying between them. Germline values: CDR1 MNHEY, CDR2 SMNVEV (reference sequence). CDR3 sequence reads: CASSLEPPLEFNEQFF. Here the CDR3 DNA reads TGTGCCAGCAGTTTAGAGCCCCCCTTGGAGTTCAATGAGCAGTTCTTC.

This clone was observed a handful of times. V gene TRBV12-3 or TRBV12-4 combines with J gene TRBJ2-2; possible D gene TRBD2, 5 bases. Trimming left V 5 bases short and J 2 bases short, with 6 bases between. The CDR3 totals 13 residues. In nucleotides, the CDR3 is TGTGCCAGCAGTCGGGGAAACACCGGGGAGCTGTTTTTT. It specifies CASSRGNTGELFF.

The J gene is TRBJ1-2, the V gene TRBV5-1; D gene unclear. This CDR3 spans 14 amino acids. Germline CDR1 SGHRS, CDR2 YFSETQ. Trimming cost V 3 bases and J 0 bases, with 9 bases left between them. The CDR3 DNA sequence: TGCGCCAGCAGCTCAACTTCAACTAACTATGGCTACACCTTC. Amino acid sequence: CASSSTSTNYGYTF. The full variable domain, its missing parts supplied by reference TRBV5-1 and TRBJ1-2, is KAGVTQTPRYLIKTRGQQVTLSCSPISGHRSVSWYQQTPGQGLQFLFEYFSETQRNKGNFPGRFSGRQFSNSRSEMNVSTLELGDSALYLCASSSTSTNYGYTFGSGTRLTVV.

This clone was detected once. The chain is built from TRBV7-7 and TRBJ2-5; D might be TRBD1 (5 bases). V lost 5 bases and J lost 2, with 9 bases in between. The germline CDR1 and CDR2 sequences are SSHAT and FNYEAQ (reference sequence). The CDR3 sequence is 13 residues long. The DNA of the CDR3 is TGTGCCAGCAGCCCGCCAGGGCAAGAGACCCAGTACTTC. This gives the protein CASSPPGQETQYF.

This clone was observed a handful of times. For the CDR3, the DNA is TGTGCCAGCTCACCCTCTTCGGATACGCAGTATTTT. Translated, it gives CASSPSSDTQYF. The rearrangement links TRBV18 to TRBJ2-3; D unclear. Germline V gene lookup returns CDR1 KGHSH and CDR2 LQKENI. The length of the CDR3 is 12 residues. Trimming left V 3 bases short and J 6 bases short, with 7 bases between.

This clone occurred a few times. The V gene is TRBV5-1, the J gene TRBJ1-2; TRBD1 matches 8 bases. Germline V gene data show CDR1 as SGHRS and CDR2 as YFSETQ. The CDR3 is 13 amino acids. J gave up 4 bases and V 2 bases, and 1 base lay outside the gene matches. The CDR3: CASSFGQGYGYTF. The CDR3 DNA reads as TGCGCCAGCAGCTTTGGACAGGGCTATGGCTACACCTTC.

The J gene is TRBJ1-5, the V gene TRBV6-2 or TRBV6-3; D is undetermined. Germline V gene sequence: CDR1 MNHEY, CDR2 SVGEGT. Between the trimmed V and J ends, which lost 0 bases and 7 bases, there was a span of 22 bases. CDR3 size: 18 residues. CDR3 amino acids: CASSYSGPSEGGYQPQHF. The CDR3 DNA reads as TGTGCCAGCAGTTACTCAGGACCCTCCGAGGGTGGGTACCAGCCCCAGCATTTT.

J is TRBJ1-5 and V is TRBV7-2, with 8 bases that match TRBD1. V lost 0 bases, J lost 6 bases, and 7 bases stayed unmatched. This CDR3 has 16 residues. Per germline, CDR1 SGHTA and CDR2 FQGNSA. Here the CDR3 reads CASSLAVARGLQPQHF. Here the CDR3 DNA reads TGTGCCAGCAGCTTAGCGGTCGCCAGGGGGCTTCAGCCCCAGCATTTT.

The CDR3 loop reads CAWESTGSNSPLHF. DNA for the CDR3: TGTGCCTGGGAATCGACAGGCTCCAATTCACCCCTCCACTTT. This chain connects TRBV30 to TRBJ1-6; D possibly corresponds to TRBD1 (6 bases). This CDR3 is built from 14 residues. Trimming cost V 5 bases and J 7 bases, with 15 bases left between them. Per the germline V gene, CDR1 is GTSNPN and CDR2 is SVGIG (reference sequence).